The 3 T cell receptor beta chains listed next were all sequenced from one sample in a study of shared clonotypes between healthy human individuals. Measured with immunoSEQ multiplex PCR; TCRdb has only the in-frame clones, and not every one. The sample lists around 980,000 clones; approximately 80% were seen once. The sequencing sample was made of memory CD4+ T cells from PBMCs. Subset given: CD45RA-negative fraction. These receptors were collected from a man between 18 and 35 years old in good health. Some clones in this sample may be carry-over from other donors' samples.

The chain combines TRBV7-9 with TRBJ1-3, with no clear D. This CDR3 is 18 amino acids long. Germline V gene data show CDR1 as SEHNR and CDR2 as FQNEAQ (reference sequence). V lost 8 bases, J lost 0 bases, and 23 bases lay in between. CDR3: CASRALRAERHSGNTIYF. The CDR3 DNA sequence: TGTGCCAGCCGGGCCCTTAGGGCGGAACGCCACTCTGGAAACACCATATATTTT. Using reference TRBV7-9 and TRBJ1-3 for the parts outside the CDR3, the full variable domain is DTGVSQNPRHKITKRGQNVTFRCDPISEHNRLYWYRQTLGQGPEFLTYFQNEAQLEKSRLLSDRFSAERPKGSFSTLEIQRTEQGDSAMYLCASRALRAERHSGNTIYFGEGSWLTVV.

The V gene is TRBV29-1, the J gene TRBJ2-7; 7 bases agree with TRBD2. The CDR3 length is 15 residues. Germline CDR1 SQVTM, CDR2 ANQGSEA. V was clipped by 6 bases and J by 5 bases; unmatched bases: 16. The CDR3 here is CSVIGGRARDDEQYF. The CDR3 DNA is TGCAGCGTGATTGGTGGGAGGGCCAGGGACGACGAGCAGTACTTC.

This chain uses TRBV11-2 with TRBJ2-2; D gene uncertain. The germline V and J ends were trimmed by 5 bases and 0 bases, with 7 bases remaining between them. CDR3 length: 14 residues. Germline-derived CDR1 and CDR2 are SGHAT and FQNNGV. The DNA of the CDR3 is TGTGCCAGCAGCCGTTCCACGAACACCGGGGAGCTGTTTTTT. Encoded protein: CASSRSTNTGELFF.